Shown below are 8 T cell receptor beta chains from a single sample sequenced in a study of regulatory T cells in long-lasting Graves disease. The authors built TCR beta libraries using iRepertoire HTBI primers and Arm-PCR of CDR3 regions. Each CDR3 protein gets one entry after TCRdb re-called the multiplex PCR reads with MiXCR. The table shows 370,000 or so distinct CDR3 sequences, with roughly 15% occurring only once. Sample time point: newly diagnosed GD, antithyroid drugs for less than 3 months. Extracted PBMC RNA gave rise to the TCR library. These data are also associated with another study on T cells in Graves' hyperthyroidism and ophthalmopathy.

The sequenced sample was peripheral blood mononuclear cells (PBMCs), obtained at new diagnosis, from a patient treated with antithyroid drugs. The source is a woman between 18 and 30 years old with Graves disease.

The CDR3: CASGRRTGAVNTEAFF. The CDR3 DNA follows: TGTGCCAGTGGTCGGAGGACAGGGGCGGTGAACACTGAAGCTTTCTTT. The chain is built from TRBV19 and TRBJ1-1; 9 nucleotides line up with TRBD1. CDR1 is LNHDA and CDR2 is SQIVND in the germline V gene (reference sequence). The trim removed 8 bases at V and 0 bases at J, leaving 10 bases unmatched. This CDR3 region has 16 residues.

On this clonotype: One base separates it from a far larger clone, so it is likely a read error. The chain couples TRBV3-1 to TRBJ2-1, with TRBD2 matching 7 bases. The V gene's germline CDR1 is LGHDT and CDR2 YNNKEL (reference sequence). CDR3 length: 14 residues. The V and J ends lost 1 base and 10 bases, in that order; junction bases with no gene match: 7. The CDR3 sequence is CASSQAGGAGEQFF. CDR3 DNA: TGTGCCAGCAGCCAAGCGGGAGGTGCAGGGGAGCAGTTCTTC.

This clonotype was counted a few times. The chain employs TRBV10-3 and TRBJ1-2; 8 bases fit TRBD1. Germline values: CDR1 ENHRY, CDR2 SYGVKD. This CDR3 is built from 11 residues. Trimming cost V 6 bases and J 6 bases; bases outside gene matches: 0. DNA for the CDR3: TGTGCCATCAGGACAGGGGATGGCTACACCTTC. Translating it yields CAIRTGDGYTF.

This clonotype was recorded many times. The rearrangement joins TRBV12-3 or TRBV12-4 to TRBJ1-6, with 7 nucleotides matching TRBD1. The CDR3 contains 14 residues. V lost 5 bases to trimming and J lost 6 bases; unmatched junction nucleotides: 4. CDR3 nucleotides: TGTGCCAGCAGTCCCGGGACAGTTAATTCACCCCTCCACTTT. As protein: CASSPGTVNSPLHF.

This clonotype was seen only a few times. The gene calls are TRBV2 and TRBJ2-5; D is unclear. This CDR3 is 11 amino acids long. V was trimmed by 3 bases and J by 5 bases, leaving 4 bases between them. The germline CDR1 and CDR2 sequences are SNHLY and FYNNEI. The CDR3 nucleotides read TGTGCCAGCAGTGATTGGGAGACCCAGTACTTC. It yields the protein CASSDWETQYF.

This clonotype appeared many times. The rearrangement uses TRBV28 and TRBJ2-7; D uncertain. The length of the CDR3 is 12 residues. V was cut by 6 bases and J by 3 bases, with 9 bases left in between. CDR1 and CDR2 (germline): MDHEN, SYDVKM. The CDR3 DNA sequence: TGTGCCAGCAGCTCGGAAGGCTACGAGCAGTACTTC. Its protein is CASSSEGYEQYF.

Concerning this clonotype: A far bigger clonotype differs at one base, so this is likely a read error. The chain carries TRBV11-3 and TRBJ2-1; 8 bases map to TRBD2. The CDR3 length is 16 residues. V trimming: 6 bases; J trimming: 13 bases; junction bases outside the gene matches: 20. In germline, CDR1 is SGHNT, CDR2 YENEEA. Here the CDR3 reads CASSSLGAGVPPDQFF. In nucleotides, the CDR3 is TGTGCCAGCAGTTCCCTCGGAGCGGGGGTACCGCCGGATCAGTTCTTC.

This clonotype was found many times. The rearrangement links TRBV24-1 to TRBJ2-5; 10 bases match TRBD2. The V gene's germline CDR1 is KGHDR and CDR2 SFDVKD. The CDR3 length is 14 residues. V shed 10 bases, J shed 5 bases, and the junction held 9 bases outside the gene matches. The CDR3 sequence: CATAASGSGETQYF. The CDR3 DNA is TGTGCCACGGCGGCTAGCGGGAGTGGGGAGACCCAGTACTTC.